The 3 T cell receptor beta chains given below trace back to one sample, sequenced in a study of blood T cell repertoires in COVID-19. The method was immunoSEQ multiplex PCR; TCRdb's version includes in-frame clones alone and lacks a portion of them. The sample lists about 150,000 clones, roughly nine tenths occurring once. Sequencing was done on a sample of peripheral blood. The origin of the receptors is a woman between 65 and 79 years old with acute or convalescent COVID-19.

The J gene is TRBJ2-1, the V gene TRBV12-3 or TRBV12-4; D is perhaps TRBD1 (5 bases). Deletions cut 5 bases from V and 4 bases from J, with 9 bases between. This CDR3 contains 13 residues. In nucleotides, the CDR3 is TGTGCCAGCAGTCCAGGGTCTTACAATGAGCAGTTCTTC. This gives the protein CASSPGSYNEQFF.

The rearrangement joins TRBV6-2 or TRBV6-3 to TRBJ2-2, with 7 bases aligning to TRBD1. This CDR3 contains 17 residues. Germline CDR1 is MNHEY and CDR2 is SVGEGT. V gave up 0 bases and J gave up 4 bases; unmatched junction bases: 8. CDR3 protein: CASSYSRTGFGTGELFF. The CDR3 bases are TGTGCCAGCAGTTACTCTCGGACAGGATTTGGCACCGGGGAGCTGTTTTTT.

The genes are TRBV6-6 and TRBJ2-7; the D gene is possibly TRBD2 (6 bases). Trimming took off 6 bases at V and 3 bases at J, with 12 bases between the two ends. The CDR3 runs 13 residues. Germline loops: CDR1 MNHNY, CDR2 SVGAGI (reference sequence). The CDR3 here is CASSRWGDYEQYV. DNA of the CDR3: TGTGCCAGCAGCCGATGGGGGGACTACGAGCAGTACGTC.